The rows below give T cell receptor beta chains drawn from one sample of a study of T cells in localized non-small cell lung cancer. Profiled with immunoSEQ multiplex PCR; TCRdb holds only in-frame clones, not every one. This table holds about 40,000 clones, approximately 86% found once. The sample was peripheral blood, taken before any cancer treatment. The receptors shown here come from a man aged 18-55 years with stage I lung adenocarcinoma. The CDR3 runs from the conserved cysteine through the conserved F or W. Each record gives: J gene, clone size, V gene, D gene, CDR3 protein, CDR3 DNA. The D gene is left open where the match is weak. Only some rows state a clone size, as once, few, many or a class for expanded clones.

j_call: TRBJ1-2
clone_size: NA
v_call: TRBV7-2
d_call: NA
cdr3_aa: CASSLRGSQDGYTF
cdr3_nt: TGTGCCAGCAGCTTAAGAGGATCGCAGGATGGCTACACCTTC

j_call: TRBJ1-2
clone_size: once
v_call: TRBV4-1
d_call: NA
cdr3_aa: CASSQGGTRGYTF
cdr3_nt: TGCGCCAGCAGCCAAGGGGGGACACGTGGCTACACCTTC

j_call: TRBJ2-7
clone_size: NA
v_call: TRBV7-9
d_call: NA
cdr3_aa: CASSSPGTSYEQYF
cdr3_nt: TGTGCCAGCAGCTCCCCCGGGACTTCCTACGAGCAGTACTTC

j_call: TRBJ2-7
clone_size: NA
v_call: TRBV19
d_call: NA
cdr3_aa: CASRGTATYEQYF
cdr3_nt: TGTGCCAGTAGGGGGACGGCTACCTACGAGCAGTACTTC

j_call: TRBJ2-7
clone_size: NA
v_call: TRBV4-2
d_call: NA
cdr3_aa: CASSRDGYEQYF
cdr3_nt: TGTGCCAGCAGTCGTGACGGATACGAGCAGTACTTC

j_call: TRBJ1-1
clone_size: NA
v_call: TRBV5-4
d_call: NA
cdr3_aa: CASSFEPTEAFF
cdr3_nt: TGTGCCAGCAGCTTCGAACCCACTGAAGCTTTCTTT

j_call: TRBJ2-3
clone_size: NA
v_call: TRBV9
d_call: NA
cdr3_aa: CASSVEVPDTQYF
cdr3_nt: TGTGCCAGCAGCGTAGAGGTCCCCGATACGCAGTATTTT

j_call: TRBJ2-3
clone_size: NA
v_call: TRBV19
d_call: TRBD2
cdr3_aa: CASSKISGGSTDTQYF
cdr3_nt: TGTGCCAGTAGTAAAATTAGCGGGGGTTCCACAGATACGCAGTATTTT

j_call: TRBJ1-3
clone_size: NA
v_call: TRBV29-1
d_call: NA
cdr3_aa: CSVELSSRGKNTIYF
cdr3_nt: TGCAGCGTCGAGTTGAGTAGCAGGGGAAAAAACACCATATATTTT

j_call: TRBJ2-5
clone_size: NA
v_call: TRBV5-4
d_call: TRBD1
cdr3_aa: CASSLGGPRQGSQETQYF
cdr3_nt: TGTGCCAGCAGCTTGGGGGGACCGAGACAGGGCTCCCAAGAGACCCAGTACTTC

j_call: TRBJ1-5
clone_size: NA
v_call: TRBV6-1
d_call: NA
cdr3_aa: CASSDGGRVSINQPQHF
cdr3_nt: TGTGCCAGCAGTGACGGGGGCAGGGTATCGATCAATCAGCCCCAGCATTTT

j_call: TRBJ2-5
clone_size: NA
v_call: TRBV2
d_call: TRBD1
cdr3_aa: CASSEGSDRRTTQYF
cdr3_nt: TGTGCCAGCAGTGAGGGTTCGGACAGGCGAACGACCCAGTACTTC

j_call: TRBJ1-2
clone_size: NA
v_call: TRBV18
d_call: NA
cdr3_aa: CASSEDVNYGYTF
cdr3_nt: TGTGCCAGCTCGGAGGACGTTAACTATGGCTACACCTTC

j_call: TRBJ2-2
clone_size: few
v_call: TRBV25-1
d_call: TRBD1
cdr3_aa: CASSPGQGGDTGELFF
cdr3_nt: TGTGCCAGCAGCCCTGGACAGGGGGGGGATACCGGGGAGCTGTTTTTT

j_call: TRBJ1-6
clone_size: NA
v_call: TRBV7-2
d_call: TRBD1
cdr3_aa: CASSLRDSVTWPLHF
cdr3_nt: TGTGCCAGCAGCCTCCGGGACAGTGTAACTTGGCCCCTCCACTTT

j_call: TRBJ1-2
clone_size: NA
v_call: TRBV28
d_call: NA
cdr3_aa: CASSLLQGTYGYTF
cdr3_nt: TGTGCCAGCAGTTTACTCCAGGGGACCTATGGCTACACCTTC

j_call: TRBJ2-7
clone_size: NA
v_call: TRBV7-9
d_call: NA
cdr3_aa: CASSFRTDYEQYF
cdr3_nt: TGTGCCAGCAGCTTCAGGACAGACTACGAGCAGTACTTC

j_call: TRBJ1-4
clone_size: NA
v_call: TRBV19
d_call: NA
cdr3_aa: CASSMSGLMEKLFF
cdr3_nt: TGTGCCAGTAGTATGTCCGGGTTAATGGAAAAACTGTTTTTT

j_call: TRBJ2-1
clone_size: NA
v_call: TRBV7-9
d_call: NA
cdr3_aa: CASSLASNEQFF
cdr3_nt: TGTGCCAGCAGCTTAGCGTCCAATGAGCAGTTCTTC

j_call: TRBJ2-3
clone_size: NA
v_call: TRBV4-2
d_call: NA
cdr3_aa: CASSQELLGVGDTQYF
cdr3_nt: TGTGCCAGCAGCCAAGAGTTGCTAGGGGTTGGAGATACGCAGTATTTT

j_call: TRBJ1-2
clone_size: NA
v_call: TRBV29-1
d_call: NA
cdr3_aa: CSEGEVGYGYTF
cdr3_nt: TGCAGCGAAGGCGAAGTGGGCTATGGCTACACCTTC

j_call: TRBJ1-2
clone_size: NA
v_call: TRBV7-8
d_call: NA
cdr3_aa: CASSLVSWDGYTF
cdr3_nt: TGTGCCAGCAGCTTAGTGTCCTGGGATGGCTACACCTTC

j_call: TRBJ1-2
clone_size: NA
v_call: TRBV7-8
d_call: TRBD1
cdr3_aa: CASSLGDRGLYGYTF
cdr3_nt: TGTGCCAGCAGCTTAGGGGACAGGGGGCTCTATGGCTACACCTTC

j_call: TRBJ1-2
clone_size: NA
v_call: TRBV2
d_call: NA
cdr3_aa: CASGGEKNYGYTF
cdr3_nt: TGTGCCAGCGGGGGGGAAAAGAACTATGGCTACACCTTC

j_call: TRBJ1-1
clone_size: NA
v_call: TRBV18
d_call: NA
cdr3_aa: CASSPPRGTEAFF
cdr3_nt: TGTGCCAGCTCACCACCGAGAGGCACTGAAGCTTTCTTT

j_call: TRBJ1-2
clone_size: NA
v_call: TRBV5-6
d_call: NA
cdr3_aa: CASSLEPSSLGASYYGYTF
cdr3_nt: TGTGCCAGCAGCTTGGAACCTTCTAGTTTGGGGGCCAGTTATTATGGCTACACCTTC

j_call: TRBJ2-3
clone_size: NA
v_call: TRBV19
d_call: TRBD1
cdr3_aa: CASSTPETGVSDTQYF
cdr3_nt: TGTGCCAGTAGTACCCCCGAGACAGGGGTTTCAGATACGCAGTATTTT

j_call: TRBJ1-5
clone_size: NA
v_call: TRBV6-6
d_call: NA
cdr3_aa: CASAVGDLSNQPQHF
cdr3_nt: TGTGCCAGCGCAGTGGGGGACCTTAGCAATCAGCCCCAGCATTTT

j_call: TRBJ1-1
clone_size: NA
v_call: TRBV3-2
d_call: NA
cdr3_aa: CARMTLAFF
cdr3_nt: TGTGCCAGGATGACGTTAGCTTTCTTT

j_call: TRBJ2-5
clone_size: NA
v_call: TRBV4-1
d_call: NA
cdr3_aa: CASSQERQVATQYF
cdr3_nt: TGCGCCAGCAGCCAAGAGAGACAGGTGGCGACCCAGTACTTC

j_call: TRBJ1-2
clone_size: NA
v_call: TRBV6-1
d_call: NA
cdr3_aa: CASSSWGQGRGYTF
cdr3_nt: TGTGCCAGCAGTTCGTGGGGTCAGGGAAGGGGCTACACCTTC